This T cell receptor beta chain comes out of a study of human T cells and chemical hapten exposure. Study in general: In the roughly 25-week study, patients were dosed weekly with diphenylcyclopropenone on the scalp throughout.

V was shortened by 0 bases and J by 7 bases, with 10 bases between the two germline ends. Per germline, CDR1 MNHEY and CDR2 SMNVEV (reference sequence). There are 15 residues in the CDR3. Overall study findings and caveats: Donors in the study had alopecia, meaning their immune response may differ from healthy people's.

TCRdb fed the RACE reads into MiXCR, producing one record per CDR3 protein. The sample has some 110,000 distinct CDR3 sequences; 9.5% to 15% are singletons. This clonotype has ten or more counts. Its specificity is not known. Time point denoted: pre-sensitization, week 0. The sample's treatment: therapeutic diphenylcyclopropenone sensitization with weekly scalp DPC. J is TRBJ1-6 and V is TRBV27, with D unresolved. Sequenced here: whole blood, sampled in connection with sensitization to the hapten diphenylcyclopropenone (DPC). The clonotype comes from a woman in her 50s with alopecia areata. Some clones in this sample may be carry-over from other donors' samples. DNA of the CDR3: TGTGCCAGCAGTTTATCGGGGAGCGGCAATTCACCCCTCCACTTT. Amino acid sequence: CASSLSGSGNSPLHF.